A single sample gave rise to the 10 T cell receptor beta chains below, sequenced in a study of molecular identifiers for immune sequencing clone quantification. TCRdb re-analysed the PCR reads in MiXCR, keeping a single row per CDR3 protein. The sample carries a few hundred thousand distinct CDR3 sequences, roughly a quarter recorded once. The sample was naive CD8+ T cells from blood, with Jurkat cell RNA spiked in. Subset defined: FACS-sorted CD8+CD4-CCR7+CD45RA+ naive T cells. The source of these receptors is a human donor in good health. Some libraries in this study had Jurkat cell RNA spiked in.

Worth noting for this clonotype: This may be a read error, as it is one base from a much larger clone. The chain joins TRBV27 to TRBJ2-7, with TRBD2 identical over 9 bases. Per the germline V gene, CDR1 is MNHEY and CDR2 is SMNVEV (reference sequence). The CDR3 runs 13 residues. CDR3 amino acids: CASGASGDYEQHF. CDR3 bases: TGTGCCAGCGGGGCTAGCGGGGACTACGAGCAGCACTTC.

Comment on this clonotype: A much more abundant neighbour one base away suggests this may be a read error. The rearrangement links TRBV2 to TRBJ1-1; 9 bases agree with TRBD1. The germline gives CDR1 SNHLY, CDR2 FYNNEI. V shed 2 bases and J 4 bases; nucleotides not matched to a gene: 11. CDR3 length equals 17 residues. The CDR3 loop is CASSEWNRGPMSTEAFF. CDR3 nucleotides: TGTGCCAGCAGTGAATGGAACAGGGGGCCGATGAGCACTGAAGCTTTCTTT.

This clonotype was seen a handful of times. The chain recombines TRBV12-3 or TRBV12-4 with TRBJ1-4, with D tentatively TRBD1 (6 bases). This CDR3 spans 15 amino acids. Trimming took 6 bases from V and 5 from J, leaving 16 bases between them. The CDR3 nucleotides read TGTGCCAGCAGCCTTTCGGGGGCTAAGAATGAAAAACTGTTTTTT. This translates into CASSLSGAKNEKLFF.

Ten or more counts support this clonotype. The chain uses TRBV11-2 and TRBJ2-3; no reliable D call. CDR1 and CDR2 from the germline V gene are SGHAT and FQNNGV. Between the trimmed V and J ends, which lost 4 bases and 2 bases, there was a span of 13 bases. The CDR3 loop spans 15 amino acids. The CDR3 reads CASSSNQHITDTQYF. CDR3 nucleotides: TGTGCCAGCAGCTCTAACCAGCACATCACAGATACGCAGTATTTT.

This clonotype was picked up many times. The V gene is TRBV9, the J gene TRBJ1-1; D gene uncertain. The CDR3 covers 15 residues. Germline CDR1 and CDR2: SGDLS and YYNGEE. Trimming removed 2 bases from V and 3 bases from J, with 14 bases in between. CDR3 protein: CASSVYQYGDTEAFF. CDR3 sequence (DNA): TGTGCCAGCAGCGTTTACCAGTACGGTGACACTGAAGCTTTCTTT.

The sample holds a few counts of this clonotype. This chain joins TRBV11-3 and TRBJ2-1, with D perhaps TRBD2 (5 bases). Germline V gene sequence: CDR1 SGHNT, CDR2 YENEEA. The CDR3 runs 16 residues. Trimming took off 1 base at V and 8 bases at J, with 18 bases between the two ends. This CDR3 reads CASSLGGDGPTDEQFF. CDR3 sequence (DNA): TGTGCCAGCAGCTTAGGGGGAGACGGTCCCACCGATGAGCAGTTCTTC.

V usage is TRBV19 and J usage is TRBJ1-6; the match to TRBD1 covers 10 bases. CDR3 size: 15 residues. Looked up from germline, CDR1 is LNHDA and CDR2 is SQIVND (reference sequence). V gave up 5 bases and J gave up 6 bases; unmatched junction bases: 4. CDR3 nucleotides: TGTGCCAGTAGTTTCCGGACAGGGGGTAATTCACCCCTCCACTTT. Amino acids: CASSFRTGGNSPLHF.

In this sample, this clonotype turned up many times. The V gene is TRBV12-3 or TRBV12-4, the J gene TRBJ2-3, with no clear D. V lost 5 bases to trimming and J lost 2 bases, with 8 bases between them. The CDR3 has 13 amino acids. The CDR3 coding sequence is TGTGCCAGCAGTGCGTGGGACACAGATACGCAGTATTTT. This gives the protein CASSAWDTDTQYF.

This clonotype appeared a few times. Here the CDR3 reads CASSYAVKGHGSEQFF. CDR3 bases: TGTGCCAGCAGTTATGCGGTCAAGGGGCACGGTAGTGAGCAGTTCTTC. The chain carries TRBV7-9 and TRBJ2-1; perhaps TRBD1 as D (5 bases). Germline values: CDR1 SEHNR, CDR2 FQNEAQ (reference sequence). The V end lost 6 bases, the J end lost 9 bases, and 24 bases lay between the germline ends. CDR3 length: 16 residues.

Regarding this clonotype: Here the CDR3 omits its conserved ending phenylalanine or tryptophan, so a read error is the likely source. The chain carries TRBV4-3 and TRBJ2-5, with no clear D. The CDR3 runs to 15 residues. V was pared by 0 bases and J by 4 bases, with 12 bases between. The germline gives CDR1 LGHNA, CDR2 YSLEER. The CDR3 region has the DNA TGCGCCAGCAGCCAAGATCCTCCGAGTTCAGAGACCCAGTACTCC. Translating it yields CASSQDPPSSETQYS.